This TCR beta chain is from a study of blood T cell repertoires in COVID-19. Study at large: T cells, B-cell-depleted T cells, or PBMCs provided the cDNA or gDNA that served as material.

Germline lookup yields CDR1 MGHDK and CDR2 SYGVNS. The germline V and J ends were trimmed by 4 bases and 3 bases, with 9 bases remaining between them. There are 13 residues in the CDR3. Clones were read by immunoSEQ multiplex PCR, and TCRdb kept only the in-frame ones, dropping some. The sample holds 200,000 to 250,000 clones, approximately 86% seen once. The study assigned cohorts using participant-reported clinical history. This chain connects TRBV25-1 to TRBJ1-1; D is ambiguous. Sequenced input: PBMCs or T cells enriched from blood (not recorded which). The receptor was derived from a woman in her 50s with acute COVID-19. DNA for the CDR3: TGTGCCAGCAGTGGCCCCCTACACACTGAAGCTTTCTTT. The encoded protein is CASSGPLHTEAFF. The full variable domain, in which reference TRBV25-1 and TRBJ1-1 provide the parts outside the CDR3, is EADIYQTPRYLVIGTGKKITLECSQTMGHDKMYWYQQDPGMELHLIHYSYGVNSTEKGDLSSESTVSRIRTEHFPLTLESARPSHTSQYLCASSGPLHTEAFFGQGTRLTVV.